One sample yielded the 21 T cell receptor beta chains listed below, sequenced in a study of Graves' ophthalmopathy and Graves' hyperthyroidism. The authors amplified TCR beta CDR3 regions, and they did so from RNA transcripts for repertoire sequencing. RT-PCR in the first round used HTBI primers; a second-round multiplex PCR followed. TCRdb ran MiXCR on the multiplex PCR reads and lists one entry per CDR3 protein. This table holds about 500,000 distinct CDR3 sequences, about 35% found once. The sample consisted of peripheral blood or thyroid tissue (not recorded which). These receptors came from an adult man with Graves' hyperthyroidism.

This clonotype was found many times. The chain employs TRBV7-9 and TRBJ2-6; no clear D gene. In germline, CDR1 is SEHNR, CDR2 FQNEAQ (reference sequence). This CDR3 region has 15 residues. Trimming took 1 base from V and 3 from J, leaving 7 bases between them. The CDR3 reads CASSLVGSGANVLTF. CDR3 in DNA: TGTGCCAGCAGCTTAGTGGGAAGTGGGGCCAACGTCCTGACTTTC.

The rearrangement uses TRBV7-2 and TRBJ2-2, with unresolved D. V gave up 5 bases and J gave up 6 bases, with 7 bases separating them. This CDR3 is built from 12 residues. Germline CDR1 and CDR2: SGHTA and FQGNSA. CDR3 DNA sequence: TGTGCCAGCAGCCCCCGTCCCGGGGAGCTGTTTTTT. Translated: CASSPRPGELFF. The full variable domain, with the rest looked up from reference TRBV7-2 and TRBJ2-2, is GAGVSQSPSNKVTEKGKDVELRCDPISGHTALYWYRQSLGQGLEFLIYFQGNSAPDKSGLPSDRFSAERTGGSVSTLTIQRTQQEDSAVYLCASSPRPGELFFGEGSRLTVL.

The V gene is TRBV28, the J gene TRBJ2-6, with D perhaps TRBD1 or TRBD2 (5 bases each). This CDR3 comprises 15 residues. Deletions cut 7 bases from V and 0 bases from J, with 10 bases between. Germline CDR1 and CDR2: MDHEN and SYDVKM. CDR3 residues: CASTIGGSGANVLTF. CDR3 DNA sequence: TGTGCCAGCACCATTGGGGGCTCTGGGGCCAACGTCCTGACTTTC.

The chain joins TRBV2 to TRBJ2-3; D might be TRBD1 or TRBD2, each matching 5 bases. Looked up from germline, CDR1 is SNHLY and CDR2 is FYNNEI. Trimming shortened V by 7 bases and J by 5 bases, and 16 bases separated the two germline ends. The CDR3 has 14 amino acids. The DNA for the CDR3 is TGTGCCAGCAACCAGGGAGTCGGTGTAGATACGCAGTATTTT. Translated: CASNQGVGVDTQYF. Variable domain in full (rest from reference TRBV2 and TRBJ2-3): EPEVTQTPSHQVTQMGQEVILRCVPISNHLYFYWYRQILGQKVEFLVSFYNNEISEKSEIFDDQFSVERPDGSNFTLKIRSTKLEDSAMYFCASNQGVGVDTQYFGPGTRLTVL.

There are a few counts of this clonotype. The CDR3 region has the DNA TGTGCCAGCAGTGAATTCTCCGGGACAGAAGAGACCCAGTACTTC. Residues: CASSEFSGTEETQYF. V and J are TRBV6-1 and TRBJ2-5; 7 bases line up with TRBD1. Germline V CDR1 and CDR2: MNHNS, SASEGT. The length of the CDR3 is 15 residues. V trimming: 2 bases; J trimming: 3 bases; junction bases outside the gene matches: 6.

The chain carries TRBV12-3 or TRBV12-4 and TRBJ1-1; 8 bases map to TRBD1. The V and J ends lost 6 bases and 5 bases, in that order; junction bases with no gene match: 14. The CDR3 spans 16 residues. CDR3 nucleotide sequence: TGTGCCAGCAGCCGTGGACAGGGAATTAGAGGGACTGAAGCTTTCTTT. The encoded protein is CASSRGQGIRGTEAFF.

Comments on this clonotype: A much larger clone differs by one base, so this may be a read error. This chain links TRBV2 with TRBJ1-5; no firm D call. The germline V gene encodes CDR1 SNHLY and CDR2 FYNNEI. Trimming shortened V by 1 base and J by 4 bases, and 14 bases separated the two germline ends. CDR3 size: 16 residues. As DNA, the CDR3 is TGTGCCAGCAGTGAAGGGTGCAGGAGGTTGAATCAGCCCCAGCATTTT. Its protein product is CASSEGCRRLNQPQHF.

The table lists this clonotype with many counts. This chain links TRBV6-1 with TRBJ1-2; TRBD1 agrees at 8 bases. V shed 1 base and J 5 bases; nucleotides not matched to a gene: 6. Looked up from germline, CDR1 is MNHNS and CDR2 is SASEGT. This CDR3 region has 15 residues. The CDR3 loop is CASSEGAGGSYGYTF. The CDR3 coding sequence is TGTGCCAGCAGTGAAGGGGCAGGGGGCTCGTATGGCTACACCTTC.

This clonotype was recorded many times. V and J are TRBV29-1 and TRBJ2-7; possible D gene TRBD1, 5 bases. CDR1 is SQVTM and CDR2 is ANQGSEA in the germline V gene. V lost 2 bases and J 3 bases, leaving 11 bases between the germline ends. This CDR3 contains 13 residues. The DNA for the CDR3 is TGCAGCGTTGAAATAGGGGCCAGCTACGAGCAGTACTTC. Protein: CSVEIGASYEQYF.

Many counts were recorded for this clonotype. This rearrangement joins TRBV6-5 to TRBJ1-1, with D uncertain. Trimming removed 7 bases from V and 2 bases from J, with 14 bases in between. The CDR3 sequence is 14 residues long. Germline values: CDR1 MNHEY, CDR2 SVGAGI. For the CDR3, the DNA is TGTGCCAGCAAAGACGCAGCAAGTAACACTGAAGCTTTCTTT. It yields the protein CASKDAASNTEAFF.

This clonotype has at least ten counts. The chain carries TRBV20-1 and TRBJ1-5; TRBD1 agrees at 7 bases. CDR3 length: 19 residues. V shed 4 bases, J shed 2 bases, and the junction held 20 bases outside the gene matches. The germline V gene encodes CDR1 DFQATT and CDR2 SNEGSKA (reference sequence). In DNA, the CDR3 is TGCAGTGCTACCAAAAGCAGGGGGGCATGGGCGTATGGCAATCAGCCCCAGCATTTT. Translation: CSATKSRGAWAYGNQPQHF.

This clonotype was counted ten times or more. V usage is TRBV7-6 and J usage is TRBJ2-7; tentatively, D is TRBD2 (6 bases). The germline V and J ends were trimmed by 5 bases and 0 bases, with 17 bases remaining between them. Germline values: CDR1 SGHVS, CDR2 FNYEAQ. CDR3 length: 16 residues. This CDR3 is CASSHGGAGSSYEQYF. In DNA, the CDR3 is TGTGCCAGCAGCCATGGCGGGGCGGGCAGCTCCTACGAGCAGTACTTC.

This clonotype has a single count. This likely comes from a read error, as the CDR3 has no conserved phenylalanine or tryptophan at its end. The rearrangement joins TRBV29-1 to TRBJ1-1; the D gene is possibly TRBD1 (5 bases). CDR3 length equals 14 residues. Trimming cost V 6 bases and J 3 bases, with 17 bases left between them. Per the germline V gene, CDR1 is SQVTM and CDR2 is ANQGSEA. Here the CDR3 DNA reads TGCAGCGTGGCAGGAGGAGGGGTCGACACTGAAGCTTTCTTA. Encoded protein: CSVAGGGVDTEAFL.

As for this clonotype: The junction departs from the called germline gene at one end, perhaps through a read error. The chain is built from TRBV5-1 and TRBJ2-2; 8 bases map to TRBD2. Germline V gene sequence: CDR1 SGHRS, CDR2 YFSETQ. The CDR3 has 16 residues. CDR3 protein: CASSPLAGPGTGELLF. The CDR3 bases are TGCGCCAGCAGCCCGTTAGCGGGGCCGGGCACCGGGGAGCTGCTTTTT.

This clonotype was counted ten times or more. Here the CDR3 DNA reads TGTGCCAGCAGCCCCTATGAGGGCAATCAGCCCCAGCATTTT. The encoded protein is CASSPYEGNQPQHF. This sequence joins TRBV7-8 and TRBJ1-5; unclear D gene. Trimming removed 5 bases at V and 2 bases at J, with 10 bases between. The CDR3 has 14 residues. Germline values: CDR1 SGHVS, CDR2 FQNEAQ.

The J gene is TRBJ2-5, the V gene TRBV12-3 or TRBV12-4, with TRBD2 as a possible D gene (6 bases). The V gene lost 6 bases and the J gene lost 3 bases, with 14 bases spanning the gap. This CDR3 has 14 residues. CDR3 in DNA: TGTGCCAGCAGCTCCCGGGAGTTTAAAGAGACCCAGTACTTC. It translates to CASSSREFKETQYF.

This clonotype was seen repeatedly, ten times or more. This chain uses TRBV14 with TRBJ2-7, with D possibly being TRBD1 (6 bases). Germline values: CDR1 SGHDN, CDR2 FVKESK. V was trimmed by 4 bases and J by 0 bases, leaving 10 bases between them. There are 14 residues in the CDR3. The CDR3 is CASSPRTASYEQYF. In DNA form, the CDR3 reads TGTGCCAGCAGCCCGAGGACAGCCTCCTACGAGCAGTACTTC. The variable domain in full, with the rest retrieved from reference TRBV14 and TRBJ2-7, is EAGVTQFPSHSVIEKGQTVTLRCDPISGHDNLYWYRRVMGKEIKFLLHFVKESKQDESGMPNNRFLAERTGGTYSTLKVQPAELEDSGVYFCASSPRTASYEQYFGPGTRLTVT.

In its sample, this clonotype was seen many times. This chain links TRBV7-2 with TRBJ2-3; D gene unclear. Germline values: CDR1 SGHTA, CDR2 FQGNSA. The CDR3 runs 15 residues. V was pared by 1 base and J by 2 bases, with 10 bases between. The DNA for the CDR3 is TGTGCCAGCAGCTTAGGGACCGGTTACACAGATACGCAGTATTTT. Translated, it gives CASSLGTGYTDTQYF.

This clonotype was detected only a few times. CDR3 coding DNA: TGTGCCAGTAGTAGTCAGCATGCCTACGAGCAGTACTTC. Protein product: CASSSQHAYEQYF. The V call is TRBV19, the J call TRBJ2-7; the D is unclear. CDR1 and CDR2 (germline): LNHDA, SQIVND (reference sequence). The V end was cut by 4 bases, the J end by 2 bases, with 9 bases between. CDR3 length: 13 residues.

The CDR3 DNA reads TGTGCCAGCAGGTACGGACGGGCTCTGTGGGCCGGGGAGCTGTTTTTT. It specifies CASRYGRALWAGELFF. The rearrangement uses TRBV12-5 and TRBJ2-2; D is undetermined. The CDR3 consists of 16 residues. CDR1 is LGHNT and CDR2 is FRNRAP in the germline V gene.

This clonotype was counted many times. This chain uses TRBV25-1 with TRBJ2-5; TRBD1 agrees at 8 bases. Germline V gene data show CDR1 as MGHDK and CDR2 as SYGVNS. The CDR3 contains 14 residues. Trimming at V came to 3 bases and at J to 5 bases, leaving 5 bases not matched to a gene. CDR3 coding DNA: TGTGCCAGCAGTGAGCAGGGGGCAATGGAGACCCAGTACTTC. Its translation is CASSEQGAMETQYF.